The rows below give T cell receptor beta chains drawn from one sample of a study of T cell repertoires in aging, cancer and after chemotherapy. Via MiXCR, TCRdb re-called the multiplex PCR reads, giving one row per CDR3 protein. The repertoire holds roughly 10,000 distinct CDR3 sequences, less than 30% seen once, with 1.3% in the top ten. The sample taken for sequencing was blood. These receptors originate from a human donor in good health. Both conserved end residues are part of each CDR3. Each record gives: clone size, V gene, J gene, D gene, CDR3 protein, CDR3 DNA. A D gene is named only where the DNA matches it firmly. For some rows the clone size is stated as once, few or many, or as a class when expanded; others skip it.

few	TRBV19	TRBJ2-7	-	CASTSAGGTRSYEQYF	TGTGCCAGTACTTCTGCAGGGGGGACTAGATCCTACGAGCAGTACTTC
-	TRBV7-2	TRBJ2-5	-	CASSLEHTPGVGQYF	TGTGCCAGCAGCTTAGAACATACCCCCGGGGTAGGCCAGTACTTC
-	TRBV28	TRBJ2-1	TRBD2	CASSLRTSGRANEQFF	TGTGCCAGCAGTCTTCGGACTAGCGGGAGGGCGAATGAGCAGTTCTTC
-	TRBV15	TRBJ2-1	-	CATRGASNEQFF	TGTGCCACCAGGGGTGCGAGCAATGAGCAGTTCTTC
-	TRBV6-1	TRBJ2-3	TRBD1	CASSYSGAGGEGDTQYF	TGTGCCAGCAGTTACTCCGGGGCAGGGGGCGAGGGAGATACGCAGTATTTT
few	TRBV20-1	TRBJ2-3	-	CSAERDTQYF	TGCAGTGCCGAACGGGATACGCAGTATTTT
-	TRBV6-2/TRBV6-3	TRBJ2-3	-	CASSFEGGDTDTQYF	TGTGCCAGCAGTTTTGAAGGGGGGGACACAGATACGCAGTATTTT
-	TRBV24-1	TRBJ1-2	TRBD1	CATSDPYRGGYTF	TGTGCCACCAGTGACCCCTACAGGGGTGGCTACACCTTC
medium-sized	TRBV29-1	TRBJ2-7	TRBD2	CSVEEREGYEQYF	TGCAGCGTTGAGGAGCGGGAGGGCTACGAGCAGTACTTC
-	TRBV5-5	TRBJ2-1	TRBD1	CASSLEGQGFIDEQFF	TGTGCCAGCAGCTTGGAAGGACAGGGCTTTATTGATGAGCAGTTCTTC
medium-sized	TRBV5-6	TRBJ1-2	TRBD1	CASSFWTGENGYTF	TGTGCCAGCAGCTTCTGGACAGGAGAGAATGGCTACACCTTC
-	TRBV21-1	TRBJ2-7	-	CASSTPGTGLYERYF	TGTGCCAGCAGCACACCCGGGACAGGACTTTACGAGCGGTACTTC
medium-sized	TRBV19	TRBJ2-7	TRBD2	CASSIGGRPYEQYF	TGTGCCAGTAGTATCGGGGGGAGACCCTACGAGCAGTACTTC
few	TRBV7-9	TRBJ2-1	-	CASSLAGPLVDEQFF	TGTGCCAGCAGCTTAGCGGGCCCTCTGGTGGATGAGCAGTTCTTC
medium-sized	TRBV5-4	TRBJ1-2	-	CASSPGLYGYTF	TGTGCCAGCAGCCCGGGACTCTATGGCTACACCTTC
-	TRBV5-6	TRBJ2-1	TRBD2	CASSLPSGTYNEQFF	TGCGCCAGCAGCTTGCCTAGCGGGACTTACAATGAGCAGTTCTTC
-	TRBV6-5	TRBJ2-5	-	CASSPPLSGETQYF	TGTGCCAGCAGCCCGCCCCTGAGCGGAGAGACCCAGTACTTC
-	TRBV30	TRBJ1-1	-	CAWSVRLGGSGAFF	TGTGCCTGGAGTGTTAGGCTTGGAGGGTCCGGGGCTTTCTTT
medium-sized	TRBV12-3/TRBV12-4	TRBJ1-1	-	CASTMEMNTEAFF	TGTGCCTCTACGATGGAGATGAACACTGAAGCTTTCTTT
-	TRBV11-3	TRBJ2-7	-	CASIGYSPTYEQYF	TGTGCCAGCATAGGGTACAGCCCGACCTACGAGCAGTACTTC
medium-sized	TRBV29-1	TRBJ2-3	TRBD2	CSVDEDFSGGPDTQYF	TGCAGCGTTGATGAAGATTTTAGCGGGGGCCCAGATACGCAGTATTTT
medium-sized	TRBV18	TRBJ2-7	TRBD1	CASSDSPGQATYEQYF	TGTGCCAGCTCAGACTCTCCAGGACAGGCGACCTACGAGCAGTACTTC
-	TRBV6-4	TRBJ2-1	TRBD2	CASSDPGLAPPNEQFF	TGTGCCAGCAGTGACCCAGGACTAGCACCCCCCAATGAGCAGTTCTTC
few	TRBV5-6	TRBJ2-5	TRBD1	CASSLGLGTGPRQTQYF	TGTGCCAGCAGCTTGGGTCTTGGGACAGGCCCGCGGCAGACCCAGTACTTC
-	TRBV6-4	TRBJ2-3	-	CASSDGAGSTDTQYF	TGTGCCAGCAGTGACGGCGCGGGATCCACAGATACGCAGTATTTT
-	TRBV5-1	TRBJ2-2	TRBD1	CASSWDRNTGELFF	TGCGCCAGCAGTTGGGACAGAAACACCGGGGAGCTGTTTTTT
-	TRBV19	TRBJ2-1	TRBD2	CASSPRRAGANEQFF	TGTGCCAGTAGTCCCCGGAGGGCGGGAGCCAATGAGCAGTTCTTC
-	TRBV20-1	TRBJ2-7	-	CSAGLYEGVQYF	TGCAGTGCCGGCCTCTATGAAGGGGTGCAGTACTTC
few	TRBV6-4	TRBJ2-3	TRBD2	CASSPRLAGGPNTQYF	TGTGCCAGCAGCCCCAGACTAGCGGGAGGGCCGAATACGCAGTATTTT
few	TRBV18	TRBJ2-1	-	CASSPGNDEQFF	TGTGCCAGCTCACCGGGGAACGATGAGCAGTTCTTC
medium-sized	TRBV7-9	TRBJ1-2	TRBD1	CASSLDRGGYTF	TGTGCCAGCAGCTTAGACAGGGGAGGCTACACCTTC
-	TRBV24-1	TRBJ2-7	-	CATSDAGSGRNEQYF	TGTGCCACCAGTGACGCAGGATCCGGGAGAAACGAGCAGTACTTC
few	TRBV12-3/TRBV12-4	TRBJ2-1	-	CASSLGGNEQFF	TGTGCCAGCAGTTTAGGGGGGAATGAGCAGTTCTTC
-	TRBV19	TRBJ1-1	-	CASSKRGLMNTEAFF	TGTGCCAGTAGTAAAAGGGGGTTGATGAACACTGAAGCTTTCTTT
few	TRBV5-4	TRBJ1-4	-	CASSSRGRVGEKLFF	TGTGCCAGCAGCTCCCGGGGCAGGGTAGGCGAAAAACTGTTTTTT
medium-sized	TRBV19	TRBJ1-2	-	CATSDGYGYTF	TGTGCCACTTCAGATGGCTATGGCTACACCTTC
medium-sized	TRBV30	TRBJ2-7	TRBD2	CAWTPEGGTRRGEQYF	TGTGCCTGGACCCCTGAAGGGGGGACTAGACGTGGCGAGCAGTACTTC